The clone carrying this TCR beta chain was counted a few times. TCRdb called the RACE reads again in MiXCR, with one record for every CDR3 protein. Of under 100,000 distinct CDR3 sequences detected, about 10% appear once; the ten largest clones hold roughly 5%. This entry belongs to a study of human T cells and chemical hapten exposure. As to time point: patch test 2, 6 weeks after DPC sensitization. The treatment: therapeutic diphenylcyclopropenone sensitization with weekly scalp DPC. The CDR3 is 14 amino acids. Between the trimmed V and J ends, which lost 6 bases and 11 bases, there was a span of 22 bases. Germline V CDR1 and CDR2: MNHEY, SVGEGT.

The chain is built from TRBV6-2 or TRBV6-3 and TRBJ1-1, with D perhaps matching TRBD1 (5 bases). The receptor was isolated from a woman between 45 and 65 years old with alopecia areata. Some clones in this sample may be carry-over from other donors' samples. This specimen was whole blood, taken in connection with sensitization to the hapten diphenylcyclopropenone (DPC). The CDR3 coding sequence is TGTGCCAGCAGCCTGAGACAGAGAGTACTCGGGGCTTTCTTT. Translation: CASSLRQRVLGAFF.